The T cell receptor beta chain under discussion was sequenced for a study of control samples from healthy donors and cancer patients (dated by TCRdb to the early 2020s). As regards this clone: Its antigen is unknown. Base qualities are missing; no much larger clone stands one base away.

V is reduced by 4 bases and J by 1 base, leaving a spacing of 8 bases between them. From the cysteine through the phenylalanine, the CDR3 covers 14 amino acids. This entry keeps only the CDR3 DNA: 42 bases, framed from base 1. CDR1 and CDR2, looked up from the germline V gene, are MDHEN and SYDVKM. The library was obtained by the immunoSEQ multiplex PCR assay. Drawn from immuneACCESS, this table holds only the in-frame rearrangements with V and J called that TCRdb kept. Clones are partly lost; checked studies trace under half to an unresolved V gene and leave the rest unexplained. Present in this sample are around 120,000 clones, around 89% of which were seen just once. Clones ranked in the top ten supply approximately 3.2% of the sample.

Recombination linked TRBV28 to TRBJ1-5, with an unclear D gene assignment. The clonotype comes from a man between 35 and 55 years old in good health. Sample: blood. The nucleotide sequence is given as TGTGCCAGCAGTTCGTTAGGAAGCAATCAGCCCCAGCATTTT. Its protein reads: CASSSLGSNQPQHF.